The 21 T cell receptor beta chains given below trace back to one sample, sequenced in a study of blood T cell repertoires in COVID-19. Repertoires were generated with immunoSEQ multiplex PCR, while TCRdb's copy carries only in-frame clones and drops some. The sample includes 250,000 to 350,000 clones, roughly nine tenths of them seen just once. What was sequenced was PBMCs or T cells enriched from blood (not recorded which). The receptors shown here come from a woman in her thirties or forties who had recovered from COVID-19.

J is TRBJ2-1 and V is TRBV7-9; 8 bases fit TRBD1. This CDR3 contains 15 residues. V gave up 2 bases and J gave up 4 bases; unmatched junction bases: 4. CDR1 is SEHNR, CDR2 FQNEAQ, per germline (reference sequence). Written as DNA, the CDR3 is TGTGCCAGCAGCTTAACAGGGGGAGATTACAATGAGCAGTTCTTC. It specifies CASSLTGGDYNEQFF.

This chain links TRBV2 with TRBJ1-3; D may be TRBD1 (5 bases). Germline lookup yields CDR1 SNHLY and CDR2 FYNNEI. The CDR3 has 16 residues. Trimming stripped 6 bases from V and 0 bases from J, with 15 bases between. The CDR3 region is CASRRTGGDSGNTIYF. The CDR3 nucleotides are TGTGCCAGCAGGAGAACGGGGGGGGACTCTGGAAACACCATATATTTT.

The chain has TRBV7-2 and TRBJ2-3; D is undetermined. This CDR3 has 14 amino acids. CDR1 is SGHTA, CDR2 FQGNSA, per germline. Trimming took off 1 base at V and 0 bases at J, with 5 bases between the two ends. The CDR3 DNA sequence: TGTGCCAGCAGCTTAGTCCAGAGCACAGATACGCAGTATTTT. This translates into CASSLVQSTDTQYF. The full variable domain, completed using reference TRBV7-2 and TRBJ2-3, is GAGVSQSPSNKVTEKGKDVELRCDPISGHTALYWYRQSLGQGLEFLIYFQGNSAPDKSGLPSDRFSAERTGGSVSTLTIQRTQQEDSAVYLCASSLVQSTDTQYFGPGTRLTVL.

J is TRBJ1-5 and V is TRBV28; TRBD1 is a possible D gene (5 bases). Germline V gives CDR1 MDHEN, CDR2 SYDVKM. Trimming cost V 7 bases and J 4 bases, with 20 bases left between them. The length of the CDR3 is 16 residues. In DNA, the CDR3 is TGTGCCAGCACCCGGGGGGGGACCTCGTTAAATCAGCCCCAGCATTTT. It codes for CASTRGGTSLNQPQHF.

V usage is TRBV11-3 and J usage is TRBJ1-5; no clear D gene. From germline, CDR1 is SGHNT and CDR2 YENEEA. V lost 2 bases and J 0 bases, leaving 11 bases between the germline ends. The CDR3 consists of 16 residues. The CDR3 bases are TGTGCCAGCAGCTTAACGACACCTTATAGCAATCAGCCCCAGCATTTT. Translated: CASSLTTPYSNQPQHF.

The rearrangement joins TRBV7-9 to TRBJ2-1; 9 bases are a match to TRBD1. V gave up 4 bases and J gave up 1 base; unmatched junction bases: 5. This CDR3 contains 16 residues. From germline, CDR1 is SEHNR and CDR2 FQNEAQ (reference sequence). The CDR3 loop reads CASSSRGQGSYNEQFF. CDR3 nucleotides: TGTGCCAGCAGCTCTAGGGGACAGGGTTCCTACAATGAGCAGTTCTTC.

This rearrangement joins TRBV12-2 to TRBJ2-7; no check of the table's D call, TRBD2, against the DNA was made. TRBV12-2 constitutes a pseudogene. This CDR3 is 15 amino acids long. The CDR3 nucleotides are TGTGCAAGTCGCTTGTGGGAGACTCCCCTCTACGAGCAGTACTTC. Residues: CASRLWETPLYEQYF.

The rearrangement joins TRBV18 to TRBJ1-1; TRBD1 aligns across 10 bases. The CDR3 consists of 13 residues. J lost 7 bases, V lost 4 bases, and 3 bases had no gene match. The V gene's germline CDR1 is KGHSH and CDR2 LQKENI. Here the CDR3 DNA reads TGTGCCAGCTCACAGACAGGGGGCGGTGAAGCTTTCTTT. Its protein is CASSQTGGGEAFF.

The chain has TRBV6-5 and TRBJ1-2; TRBD1 agrees at 7 bases. The CDR3 sequence is 14 residues long. Germline-derived CDR1 and CDR2 are MNHEY and SVGAGI. J was trimmed by 4 bases and V by 8 bases; bases with no gene match: 10. The chain's CDR3 is CASYSMNRGYGYTF. The CDR3 coding sequence is TGTGCCAGCTATAGTATGAACAGGGGCTATGGCTACACCTTC.

The chain recombines TRBV30 with TRBJ1-3, with D possibly TRBD1 on 5 matching bases. The CDR3 is 14 amino acids. Germline V gene lookup returns CDR1 GTSNPN and CDR2 SVGIG (reference sequence). V gave up 2 bases and J gave up 4 bases, with 12 bases separating them. CDR3 sequence: CAWSPHRSGNTIYF. The CDR3 nucleotides are TGTGCCTGGAGTCCCCACAGGTCAGGAAACACCATATATTTT. The full variable domain, in which reference TRBV30 and TRBJ1-3 provide the parts outside the CDR3, is SQTIHQWPATLVQPVGSPLSLECTVEGTSNPNLYWYRQAAGRGLQLLFYSVGIGQISSEVPQNLSASRPQDRQFILSSKKLLLSDSGFYLCAWSPHRSGNTIYFGEGSWLTVV.

The genes are TRBV7-2 and TRBJ2-3, with D possibly matching TRBD2 (6 bases). V shed 3 bases and J shed 0 bases, with 7 bases lying between them. CDR1 SGHTA and CDR2 FQGNSA come from the germline V gene. The CDR3 totals 14 residues. DNA for the CDR3: TGTGCCAGCAGCTTTGGGACTAGCACAGATACGCAGTATTTT. Translation gives CASSFGTSTDTQYF.

The genes are TRBV28 and TRBJ1-5; 7 nucleotides align to TRBD1. The V gene's germline CDR1 is MDHEN and CDR2 SYDVKM. The ends lost 10 bases at V and 4 bases at J; junction bases unmatched: 4. The CDR3 is 12 amino acids. The CDR3, as DNA: TGTGCCACCACAGGGGAAAATCAGCCCCAGCATTTT. It codes for CATTGENQPQHF. The variable domain in full, with the rest retrieved from reference TRBV28 and TRBJ1-5, is DVKVTQSSRYLVKRTGEKVFLECVQDMDHENMFWYRQDPGLGLRLIYFSYDVKMKEKGDIPEGYSVSREKKERFSLILESASTNQTSMYLCATTGENQPQHFGDGTRLSIL.

The genes are TRBV28 and TRBJ2-3; 7 nucleotides agree with TRBD1. The ends lost 6 bases at V and 2 bases at J; junction bases unmatched: 11. The CDR3 spans 16 residues. Germline CDR1 reads MDHEN; CDR2 reads SYDVKM. This CDR3 is CASRTQGPWDTDTQYF. CDR3 DNA sequence: TGTGCCAGCAGGACACAGGGGCCTTGGGACACAGATACGCAGTATTTT. Based on the CDR3 plus reference TRBV28 and TRBJ2-3, the full variable domain is DVKVTQSSRYLVKRTGEKVFLECVQDMDHENMFWYRQDPGLGLRLIYFSYDVKMKEKGDIPEGYSVSREKKERFSLILESASTNQTSMYLCASRTQGPWDTDTQYFGPGTRLTVL.

This rearrangement joins TRBV28 to TRBJ2-5, with a tentative D call TRBD2 (5 bases). Germline values: CDR1 MDHEN, CDR2 SYDVKM. Trimming took 5 bases from V and 5 from J, leaving 15 bases between them. CDR3 length: 14 residues. DNA for the CDR3: TGTGCCAGCAGTCCGACCCAGGTAGCGGAGACCCAGTACTTC. Encoded protein: CASSPTQVAETQYF.

The chain recombines TRBV12-2 with TRBJ1-5; the table names TRBD1, a call not compared with the DNA. TRBV12-2 is flagged as a pseudogene. The CDR3 runs to 14 residues. CDR3 region: CASRKTGENQPQHF. The CDR3 region has the DNA TGTGCAAGTCGAAAGACAGGGGAGAATCAGCCCCAGCATTTT.

The J gene is TRBJ2-1, the V gene TRBV24-1, with 9 positions matching TRBD2. V lost 3 bases, J lost 8 bases, and 10 bases stayed unmatched. CDR3 length: 16 residues. CDR1 and CDR2 from the germline V gene are KGHDR and SFDVKD. CDR3 in amino acids: CATSDPLAGRGYEQFF. The CDR3 region has the DNA TGTGCCACCAGTGATCCTCTAGCGGGACGTGGCTATGAGCAGTTCTTC.

This rearrangement joins TRBV28 to TRBJ1-2, with a possible D match to TRBD1 (6 bases). Trimming took 3 bases from V and 3 from J, leaving 20 bases between them. CDR1 MDHEN and CDR2 SYDVKM come from the germline V gene. CDR3 length equals 17 residues. The CDR3 DNA sequence: TGTGCCAGCAGTTTGGGGGGGCATGGGGGCCTAGACTATGGCTACACCTTC. It is translated as CASSLGGHGGLDYGYTF.

The V and J genes are TRBV7-8 and TRBJ2-1; 8 bases match TRBD2. The CDR3 runs to 17 residues. Germline assignment: CDR1 SGHVS and CDR2 FQNEAQ. The J segment lost 4 bases and the V segment lost 5 bases, leaving 13 bases of the junction unmatched. The CDR3 sequence is CASSTHRLAIRYNEQFF. The CDR3 bases are TGTGCCAGCAGCACCCACCGACTAGCGATTAGATACAATGAGCAGTTCTTC. Full variable domain (remainder filled in from reference TRBV7-8 and TRBJ2-1): GAGVSQSPRYKVAKRGQDVALRCDPISGHVSLFWYQQALGQGPEFLTYFQNEAQLDKSGLPSDRFFAERPEGSVSTLKIQRTQQEDSAVYLCASSTHRLAIRYNEQFFGPGTRLTVL.

V gene TRBV14 combines with J gene TRBJ2-3; D not certain. Germline V gene data show CDR1 as SGHDN and CDR2 as FVKESK. The V end lost 1 base, the J end lost 4 bases, and 12 bases lay between the germline ends. This CDR3 has 15 amino acids. CDR3 in amino acids: CASSQGSTVADTQYF. In nucleotides, the CDR3 is TGTGCCAGCAGCCAAGGAAGCACGGTGGCAGATACGCAGTATTTT.

This chain joins TRBV28 and TRBJ1-1, with D possibly matching TRBD1 (5 bases). Per germline, CDR1 MDHEN and CDR2 SYDVKM. The V and J ends lost 5 bases and 1 base respectively, with 20 bases between them. The CDR3 covers 17 residues. The CDR3 spells CASSPNGWGPKNTEAFF. In nucleotides, the CDR3 is TGTGCCAGCAGTCCAAACGGCTGGGGCCCCAAGAACACTGAAGCTTTCTTT. Full variable domain (remainder filled in from reference TRBV28 and TRBJ1-1): DVKVTQSSRYLVKRTGEKVFLECVQDMDHENMFWYRQDPGLGLRLIYFSYDVKMKEKGDIPEGYSVSREKKERFSLILESASTNQTSMYLCASSPNGWGPKNTEAFFGQGTRLTVV.

This clone has more than one count but fewer than ten. The J gene is TRBJ2-7, the V gene TRBV10-1; 9 bases are a match to TRBD1. V was clipped by 4 bases and J by 2 bases; unmatched bases: 3. Germline loops: CDR1 WNHNN, CDR2 SYGVQD (reference sequence). This CDR3 is built from 14 residues. CDR3 loop: CASSADRGAYEQYF. CDR3 DNA sequence: TGCGCCAGCAGTGCCGACAGGGGGGCCTACGAGCAGTACTTC.